A single sample is the source of the 28 T cell receptor beta chains below, sequenced in a study of blood T cell repertoires in COVID-19. Clones were read by immunoSEQ multiplex PCR, and TCRdb kept only the in-frame ones, dropping some. The table has 40,000 to 50,000 clones, 90% seen once; the top ten hold roughly 4%. Sequenced: peripheral blood. The receptors shown here come from a human donor in a cohort sampled during active COVID-19.

The CDR3 DNA sequence: TGTGCCAGCAGCGTAGTACCCCGGGAAGCAGATACGCAGTATTTT. Its translation is CASSVVPREADTQYF. The V gene is TRBV9, the J gene TRBJ2-3, with D perhaps TRBD2 (5 bases). V shed 0 bases and J shed 4 bases, with 12 bases lying between them. Germline V gene lookup returns CDR1 SGDLS and CDR2 YYNGEE. The CDR3 extends over 15 amino acids.

The CDR3 sequence is CASSPREGNYGYTF. CDR3 bases: TGTGCCAGCTCACCAAGGGAGGGGAACTATGGCTACACCTTC. This rearrangement joins TRBV18 to TRBJ1-2; weak D call: TRBD1 (5 bases). Trimming took 2 bases from V and 2 from J, leaving 9 bases between them. This CDR3 comprises 14 residues. Germline V gene sequence: CDR1 KGHSH, CDR2 LQKENI.

The chain is built from TRBV7-9 and TRBJ2-5; TRBD1 aligns across 11 bases. The CDR3 extends over 17 amino acids. The J segment lost 2 bases and the V segment lost 5 bases, leaving 10 bases of the junction unmatched. CDR1 and CDR2 from the germline V gene are SEHNR and FQNEAQ (reference sequence). The CDR3 spells CASSKNRRDRGQETQYF. The CDR3 nucleotides are TGTGCCAGCAGCAAAAATCGGCGGGACAGGGGGCAAGAGACCCAGTACTTC.

V and J are TRBV7-6 and TRBJ2-1; 7 bases are shared with TRBD2. The J segment lost 8 bases and the V segment lost 0 bases, leaving 7 bases of the junction unmatched. The CDR3 totals 15 residues. Germline CDR1 and CDR2: SGHVS and FNYEAQ. CDR3 in amino acids: CASSLADLAGDEQFF. CDR3 nucleotides: TGTGCCAGCAGCTTAGCGGACCTCGCGGGGGATGAGCAGTTCTTC.

This chain links TRBV5-1 with TRBJ2-7, with 8 bases that match TRBD2. V lost 1 base and J lost 4; bases outside the gene matches: 4. Germline V lookup: CDR1 SGHRS, CDR2 YFSETQ. This CDR3 is 14 amino acids long. The CDR3 sequence: CASSLTAGAYEQYF. DNA for the CDR3: TGCGCCAGCAGCTTGACAGCGGGAGCTTACGAGCAGTACTTC. The full variable domain, in which reference TRBV5-1 and TRBJ2-7 provide the parts outside the CDR3, is KAGVTQTPRYLIKTRGQQVTLSCSPISGHRSVSWYQQTPGQGLQFLFEYFSETQRNKGNFPGRFSGRQFSNSRSEMNVSTLELGDSALYLCASSLTAGAYEQYFGPGTRLTVT.

This clone appeared a single time. The rearrangement joins TRBV28 to TRBJ2-7; 9 positions match TRBD1. The trim removed 5 bases at V and 6 bases at J, leaving 8 bases unmatched. The CDR3 is 14 residues long. Looked up from germline, CDR1 is MDHEN and CDR2 is SYDVKM. The CDR3 loop reads CASSQGQGRGEQYF. In DNA form, the CDR3 reads TGTGCCAGCAGTCAAGGACAGGGGAGAGGCGAGCAGTACTTC.

The rearrangement links TRBV27 to TRBJ2-2, with D perhaps TRBD2 (8 bases). The CDR3 covers 17 residues. Germline CDR1 reads MNHEY; CDR2 reads SMNVEV (reference sequence). V shed 4 bases and J shed 7 bases, with 22 bases lying between them. Here the CDR3 DNA reads TGTGCCAGCAGTTCCCCCCCAGTTAGCGGGACAGTCGGGGAGCTGTTTTTT. Amino acids: CASSSPPVSGTVGELFF.

The rearrangement joins TRBV4-2 to TRBJ2-5; 10 nucleotides align to TRBD2. Germline assignment: CDR1 LGHNA and CDR2 YNFKEQ. CDR3 length: 16 amino acids. V gave up 0 bases and J gave up 5 bases; unmatched junction bases: 6. The CDR3 DNA reads as TGTGCCAGCAGCCAAGATCCTAGCGGGAGAACGGAGACCCAGTACTTC. Translated, it gives CASSQDPSGRTETQYF.

This chain connects TRBV6-5 to TRBJ2-1, with 8 bases aligning to TRBD2. The CDR3 contains 15 residues. After removal of 5 bases from V and 7 bases from J, the junction contained 10 bases not matched to a gene. From germline, CDR1 is MNHEY and CDR2 SVGAGI. The CDR3 sequence is CASSRWVAGMNEQFF. CDR3 DNA: TGTGCCAGCAGTCGCTGGGTAGCGGGAATGAATGAGCAGTTCTTC.

This chain uses TRBV7-8 with TRBJ1-1, with 7 bases lining up with TRBD1. Germline CDR1 reads SGHVS; CDR2 reads FQNEAQ. The V gene end was trimmed by 4 bases and the J gene end by 1 base; junction bases not matched to a gene: 3. The CDR3 totals 14 residues. The CDR3 DNA follows: TGTGCCAGCAGCTGGGGACAGCAGAACACTGAAGCTTTCTTT. This gives the protein CASSWGQQNTEAFF. The full variable domain, rest sourced from reference TRBV7-8 and TRBJ1-1, is GAGVSQSPRYKVAKRGQDVALRCDPISGHVSLFWYQQALGQGPEFLTYFQNEAQLDKSGLPSDRFFAERPEGSVSTLKIQRTQQEDSAVYLCASSWGQQNTEAFFGQGTRLTVV.

This chain joins TRBV19 and TRBJ2-5; possible D gene TRBD1, 6 bases. Trimming took 4 bases from V and 4 from J, leaving 13 bases between them. CDR1 and CDR2 (germline): LNHDA, SQIVND (reference sequence). This CDR3 comprises 14 residues. The DNA for the CDR3 is TGTGCCAGTAGTACGTCTACAGGGATAGAGACCCAGTACTTC. Residues: CASSTSTGIETQYF.

V usage is TRBV11-2 and J usage is TRBJ1-2; 7 positions match TRBD1. In germline, CDR1 is SGHAT, CDR2 FQNNGV. CDR3 size: 15 residues. With V trimmed by 1 base and J by 3 bases, 5 bases remained unmatched. This chain's CDR3 is CASSLVWDSHYGYTF. For the CDR3, the DNA is TGTGCCAGCAGCTTAGTCTGGGACAGTCACTATGGCTACACCTTC.

This clone was seen a single time. V gene TRBV28 combines with J gene TRBJ1-2, with TRBD1 as a possible D gene (6 bases). Trimming removed 2 bases at V and 7 bases at J, with 17 bases between. Germline CDR1 MDHEN, CDR2 SYDVKM. The CDR3 consists of 15 residues. Here the CDR3 reads CASSLGGGPSSGYTF. In DNA form, the CDR3 reads TGTGCCAGCAGTTTAGGCGGGGGCCCAAGCTCTGGCTACACCTTC.

The gene calls are TRBV6-1 and TRBJ2-5; 10 nucleotides match TRBD2. CDR1 is MNHNS and CDR2 is SASEGT in the germline V gene. Trimming took 2 bases from V and 2 from J; bases not matched to a gene: 14. The CDR3 extends over 19 amino acids. CDR3 loop: CASSEKEGRLAGRQETQYF. DNA for the CDR3: TGTGCCAGCAGTGAAAAGGAGGGGCGACTAGCGGGCCGACAAGAGACCCAGTACTTC.

The rearrangement uses TRBV6-1 and TRBJ2-7; 8 bases are shared with TRBD1. Germline CDR1 MNHNS, CDR2 SASEGT. Unmatched junction bases numbered 4, after V lost 3 bases and J lost 3 bases. The CDR3 has 14 amino acids. The CDR3 bases are TGTGCCAGCAGTGACAGGGGGCGAATCTACGAGCAGTACGTC. Translation gives CASSDRGRIYEQYV.

In DNA, the CDR3 is TGTGCCAGCAGTGGGACATCGCCCAATCAGCCCCAGCATTTT. This sequence encodes CASSGTSPNQPQHF. The gene calls are TRBV25-1 and TRBJ1-5; perhaps TRBD1 as D (5 bases). CDR1 MGHDK and CDR2 SYGVNS come from the germline V gene. Trimming pared 4 bases from V and 3 bases from J, leaving 10 bases between. The CDR3 has 14 residues. Using reference TRBV25-1 and TRBJ1-5 for the parts outside the CDR3, the full variable domain is EADIYQTPRYLVIGTGKKITLECSQTMGHDKMYWYQQDPGMELHLIHYSYGVNSTEKGDLSSESTVSRIRTEHFPLTLESARPSHTSQYLCASSGTSPNQPQHFGDGTRLSIL.

This chain joins TRBV21-1 and TRBJ1-2; TRBD1 is the table's D call, not checked against the DNA. TRBV21-1 is a known pseudogene. The CDR3 loop spans 15 amino acids. This CDR3 reads CASSLWVRGLYGYTF. CDR3 sequence (DNA): TGTGCCAGCAGCCTTTGGGTCAGGGGGCTCTATGGCTACACCTTC.

The chain recombines TRBV7-2 with TRBJ1-6, with 10 bases fitting TRBD1. Losses at the gene ends were 5 bases for V and 9 bases for J; bases not matched to a gene: 10. CDR1 SGHTA and CDR2 FQGNSA come from the germline V gene. The CDR3 covers 16 residues. Here the CDR3 DNA reads TGTGCCAGCAGCCCCGGGACAGGGGTATCTGGTTCACCCCTCCACTTT. Amino acid sequence: CASSPGTGVSGSPLHF.

This clone showed up just once. V is TRBV9 and J is TRBJ2-3, with 7 nucleotides matching TRBD2. V trimming: 6 bases; J trimming: 2 bases; junction bases outside the gene matches: 6. Germline CDR1 SGDLS, CDR2 YYNGEE. The CDR3 has 14 amino acids. CDR3 protein: CASTEAGNTDTQYF. The CDR3 nucleotides are TGTGCCAGCACTGAAGCGGGAAACACAGATACGCAGTATTTT.

This sequence joins TRBV28 and TRBJ2-1; 11 bases match TRBD1. The V gene end was trimmed by 2 bases and the J gene end by 7 bases; junction bases not matched to a gene: 4. Germline-derived CDR1 and CDR2 are MDHEN and SYDVKM. The CDR3 sequence is 15 residues long. CDR3 nucleotide sequence: TGTGCCAGCAGTTTACTTGGGACAGGGGGAAATGAGCAGTTCTTC. Its translation: CASSLLGTGGNEQFF.

V gene TRBV24-1 combines with J gene TRBJ1-5; TRBD1 is a possible D gene (5 bases). This CDR3 comprises 13 residues. Trimming cost V 5 bases and J 6 bases, with 10 bases left between them. Germline CDR1 KGHDR, CDR2 SFDVKD. This CDR3 is CATSGSRAQPQHF. CDR3 DNA: TGTGCCACCAGTGGGAGCAGGGCTCAGCCCCAGCATTTT.

This clone was observed once. The genes are TRBV5-1 and TRBJ1-2, with 8 bases lining up with TRBD1. The CDR3 has 14 amino acids. The V gene's germline CDR1 is SGHRS and CDR2 YFSETQ. The V segment lost 4 bases and the J segment 4 bases; nucleotides outside the gene matches: 6. The CDR3 nucleotides are TGCGCCAGCAGCGAAGGGACAGGTAGCTATGGCTACACCTTC. Protein: CASSEGTGSYGYTF.

The chain is built from TRBV28 and TRBJ2-7; D is unresolved. The length of the CDR3 is 13 residues. V was shortened by 4 bases and J by 4 bases, with 11 bases between the two germline ends. The germline V gene has CDR1 MDHEN and CDR2 SYDVKM. In DNA form, the CDR3 reads TGTGCCAGCAGTTCCCCCAGAATTTACGAGCAGTACTTC. This codes for CASSSPRIYEQYF.

The V call is TRBV9, the J call TRBJ1-1; D is undetermined. Trimming left V 3 bases short and J 3 bases short, with 18 bases between. Germline V gene sequence: CDR1 SGDLS, CDR2 YYNGEE. This CDR3 is built from 16 residues. The CDR3 nucleotides are TGTGCCAGCAGCGCGTTCAAATCCGGGTGGGACACTGAAGCTTTCTTT. Amino acid sequence: CASSAFKSGWDTEAFF. Combining the CDR3 with reference TRBV9 and TRBJ1-1 gives the whole variable domain DSGVTQTPKHLITATGQRVTLRCSPRSGDLSVYWYQQSLDQGLQFLIQYYNGEERAKGNILERFSAQQFPDLHSELNLSSLELGDSALYFCASSAFKSGWDTEAFFGQGTRLTVV.

The J gene is TRBJ1-1, the V gene TRBV7-8; 9 nucleotides agree with TRBD1. The CDR3 runs 15 residues. Trimming took 6 bases from V and 1 from J; bases not matched to a gene: 6. Germline loops: CDR1 SGHVS, CDR2 FQNEAQ. CDR3 sequence reads: CASRENRGPNTEAFF. As DNA, the CDR3 is TGTGCCAGCAGGGAGAACAGGGGGCCGAACACTGAAGCTTTCTTT.

The table lists this clone with a count of one. The CDR3 here is CASSQGGRFNNEQFF. The CDR3 DNA reads as TGTGCCAGCAGCCAAGGCGGGAGGTTTAACAATGAGCAGTTCTTC. The chain employs TRBV3-1 (or the pseudogene TRBV3-2) and TRBJ2-1, with 8 bases fitting TRBD2. The J segment lost 5 bases and the V segment lost 1 base, leaving 4 bases of the junction unmatched. This CDR3 is 15 amino acids long. Per the germline V gene, CDR1 is LGHDT and CDR2 is YNNKEL (reference sequence).

The chain couples TRBV9 to TRBJ2-7; 9 bases are a match to TRBD1. Germline V gene sequence: CDR1 SGDLS, CDR2 YYNGEE. Trimming at V came to 0 bases and at J to 5 bases, leaving 3 bases not matched to a gene. This CDR3 is 14 amino acids long. This CDR3 reads CASSVGTGDHEQYF. In nucleotides, the CDR3 is TGTGCCAGCAGCGTAGGGACAGGGGACCACGAGCAGTACTTC.

The genes are TRBV3-1 (or the pseudogene TRBV3-2) and TRBJ2-5; TRBD2 agrees at 7 bases. The CDR3 spans 15 residues. The ends lost 4 bases at V and 4 bases at J; junction bases unmatched: 9. Looked up from germline, CDR1 is LGHDT and CDR2 is YNNKEL (reference sequence). The CDR3 loop is CASSLLAGVAETQYF. CDR3 bases: TGTGCCAGCAGCCTCCTTGCGGGAGTGGCAGAGACCCAGTACTTC.